This T cell receptor beta chain was identified during a study of blood T cell repertoires in COVID-19. Trimming cost V 0 bases and J 8 bases; bases outside gene matches: 7. In germline, CDR1 is LGHNA, CDR2 YNFKEQ. This CDR3 has 15 amino acids. Generated by immunoSEQ multiplex PCR, the TCRdb table keeps only in-frame clones and is missing some. Found here are 75,000 to 95,000 clones, around 87% of them singletons; the top ten hold over 0.95%. Source material: peripheral blood. This chain uses TRBV4-2 with TRBJ2-3; TRBD1 matches at 8 bases. This clonotype was obtained from a human donor in a cohort sampled during active COVID-19. The CDR3 protein is CASSQEHRGAVTQYF. DNA for the CDR3: TGTGCCAGCAGCCAAGAGCACAGGGGGGCGGTTACGCAGTATTTT.